Given below is one T cell receptor beta chain in context. The antigen remains unidentified. This record comes from a study of identical twins. Overall study findings and caveats: Analyses of zero insertions could be partly confounded by invariant MAIT and iNKT cells.

One entry per CDR3 protein results from TCRdb running MiXCR on the 5' RACE reads. The table has 1.5 million to 2 million distinct CDR3 sequences, about 32% seen once. CDR3 size: 19 residues. J gave up 11 bases and V 1 base, and 22 bases lay outside the gene matches. The germline CDR1 and CDR2 sequences are LGHNT and FRNRAP. This TCR came from a newborn girl in good health. Sequences were obtained from cord blood. The chain links TRBV12-5 to TRBJ2-5; 10 nucleotides line up with TRBD2. DNA for the CDR3: TGTGCTAGTGGTTTGGATTTCGTGCTAGCGGGGGCGCAAATGACTGGGCAGTACTTC. This codes for CASGLDFVLAGAQMTGQYF.